The 18 T cell receptor beta chains below come from one sample, sequenced in a study of vaccination and CD4 T cells after COVID-19 (dated by TCRdb to between 2021 and 2022). For these receptors, no antigen is known. Library preparation used PCR. The sequencer listed for this sample is Illumina iSeq 100. DNA from cultured CD4+ T cells underwent TCR sequencing with the Oncomine TCR Beta short-read assay at the Johns Hopkins FTIC core. The public reads were quality trimmed at Q25 with fastp and then assembled into clones with MiXCR by TCRdb, keeping productive beta chains. Merged by CDR3 protein, the rows form single entries marked with the most common genes and DNA. This sample comprises 13,000 or so distinct CDR3 sequences, around 40% of them detected only once. Of the sample, about 15% is held by the ten largest clones. In light of the paper, this sample's treatment or condition label describes: roughly 11-day PBMC culture with coronavirus spike peptide pools or control peptides (ViraFEST assay).

Material for sequencing was CD4+ T cells from blood, cultured in vitro. Receptor source: a human donor who had recovered from COVID-19.

This rearrangement joins TRBV29-1 to TRBJ1-1; D possibly corresponds to TRBD1 (6 bases). The CDR3 length is 14 residues. Trimming shortened V by 6 bases and J by 0 bases, and 14 bases separated the two germline ends. The germline V gene encodes CDR1 SQVTM and CDR2 ANQGSEA. CDR3 sequence reads: CSVGTDRMNTEAFF. The CDR3 DNA is TGCAGCGTGGGGACGGACAGAATGAACACTGAAGCTTTCTTT.

This clonotype has only a few counts. The chain combines TRBV15 with TRBJ1-3; D is uncertain. The germline CDR1 and CDR2 sequences are LNHNV and YYDKDF (reference sequence). Trimming pared 1 base from V and 4 bases from J, leaving 11 bases between. The CDR3 consists of 15 residues. Here the CDR3 reads CATSRAVQPGNTIYF. The CDR3 region has the DNA TGTGCCACCAGCAGAGCGGTACAGCCCGGAAACACCATATATTTT.

The chain joins TRBV28 to TRBJ1-2; D is uncertain. CDR3 length: 13 amino acids. V shed 5 bases and J shed 8 bases, with 15 bases lying between them. Germline values: CDR1 MDHEN, CDR2 SYDVKM. CDR3 loop: CASSTLYGGGYTF. The CDR3 coding sequence is TGTGCCAGCAGTACCCTCTATGGAGGGGGCTACACCTTC.

A few counts support this clonotype. The chain combines TRBV21-1 with TRBJ1-5; the D segment call TRBD1 is taken from the table without a DNA check. TRBV21-1 is tagged as a pseudogene. The CDR3 has 17 residues. The CDR3 DNA reads TGTGCCAGCAGCAAGGGGACAGGGGGCAATGGTCATCAGCCCCAGCATTTT. Amino acids: CASSKGTGGNGHQPQHF.

The chain recombines TRBV7-2 with TRBJ1-2; TRBD1 matches 7 bases. Germline CDR1 is SGHTA and CDR2 is FQGNSA. There are 14 residues in the CDR3. J was trimmed by 0 bases and V by 2 bases; bases with no gene match: 0. CDR3 amino acids: CASSLQGANYGYTF. CDR3 DNA sequence: TGTGCCAGCAGCTTACAGGGGGCTAACTATGGCTACACCTTC.

This chain joins TRBV11-3 and TRBJ1-3; no clear D. CDR1 and CDR2 (germline): SGHNT, YENEEA. This CDR3 is 14 amino acids long. V dropped 4 bases and J dropped 3 bases, with 10 bases sitting between them. DNA of the CDR3: TGTGCCAGCAGCTCCCGGATGGATGGAAACACCATATATTTT. Amino acid sequence: CASSSRMDGNTIYF.

J is TRBJ2-5 and V is TRBV4-2; D is perhaps TRBD2 (7 bases). The CDR3 has 17 residues. Looked up from germline, CDR1 is LGHNA and CDR2 is YNFKEQ. The germline V and J ends were trimmed by 1 base and 5 bases, with 20 bases remaining between them. The CDR3: CASSQGRGLRGGETQYF. The DNA for the CDR3 is TGTGCCAGCAGCCAAGGGCGGGGGCTCAGAGGCGGGGAGACCCAGTACTTC.

The chain combines TRBV15 with TRBJ2-4; D uncertain. There are 12 residues in the CDR3. Trimming removed 1 base from V and 6 bases from J, with 4 bases in between. The germline CDR1 and CDR2 sequences are LNHNV and YYDKDF (reference sequence). CDR3 sequence reads: CATSRGGNIQYF. As DNA, the CDR3 is TGTGCCACCAGCAGAGGGGGAAACATTCAGTACTTC.

The chain has TRBV6-1 and TRBJ2-5; TRBD2 is a possible D gene (6 bases). V lost 7 bases to trimming and J lost 5 bases, with 20 bases between them. Germline lookup yields CDR1 MNHNS and CDR2 SASEGT. CDR3 length equals 15 residues. The CDR3 DNA sequence: TGTGCCAGCATCGCCGGGGGACGAATCAAGGAGACCCAGTACTTC. This translates into CASIAGGRIKETQYF.

In its sample, this clonotype was seen a few times. The chain joins TRBV27 to TRBJ1-1; maybe TRBD1 (6 bases). Trimming shortened V by 4 bases and J by 5 bases, and 20 bases separated the two germline ends. Germline V gene lookup returns CDR1 MNHEY and CDR2 SMNVEV (reference sequence). The CDR3 is made up of 16 amino acids. The CDR3 loop is CASSSLSGAVRTEAFF. The CDR3 nucleotides are TGTGCCAGCAGTTCGCTTTCGGGGGCGGTTAGGACTGAAGCTTTCTTT.

In regard to this clonotype: This CDR3 is missing its conserved last phenylalanine or tryptophan, likely due to a read error. The DNA is omitted, as the CDR3 cannot be located on it reliably, and the CDR3 follows TCRdb's listing. The V call is TRBV11-2, the J call TRBJ2-3; TRBD1, the D gene given by the table, was not confirmed from the DNA. Inclusive of both ends, the CDR3 amounts to 15 amino acids. Germline CDR1 and CDR2: SGHAT and FQNNGV. CDR3 in amino acids: CASSLDHGTGGAVRV.

This chain joins TRBV6-5 and TRBJ1-6; D unresolved. CDR3 length equals 16 residues. The V gene's germline CDR1 is MNHEY and CDR2 SVGAGI. The V and J ends lost 0 bases and 6 bases respectively, with 12 bases between them. The CDR3 DNA follows: TGTGCCAGCAGTTACTCTCCTATTTTGAGTAATTCACCCCTCCACTTT. This gives the protein CASSYSPILSNSPLHF.

A single count supports this clonotype. This rearrangement joins TRBV2 to TRBJ2-7, with D possibly being TRBD1 or TRBD2 (5 bases each). With 4 bases removed from V and 3 bases from J, the gap between germline ends came to 10 bases. Germline V lookup: CDR1 SNHLY, CDR2 FYNNEI. This CDR3 has 13 amino acids. CDR3 coding DNA: TGTGCCAGCAGTGTGGGACCCCACTACGAGCAGTACTTC. Translated, it gives CASSVGPHYEQYF.

This clonotype has just a few counts. The chain combines TRBV7-2 with TRBJ1-2; 8 bases fit TRBD1. The CDR3 totals 18 residues. Germline-derived CDR1 and CDR2 are SGHTA and FQGNSA. The V segment lost 11 bases and the J segment 1 base; nucleotides outside the gene matches: 21. CDR3 nucleotide sequence: TGTGCCTGCTCGGCCGGAAAGACAGGGGCTAACCATAACTATGGCTACACCTTC. Its protein product is CACSAGKTGANHNYGYTF.

The chain couples TRBV6-1 to TRBJ1-1, with 11 bases lining up with TRBD1. This CDR3 has 15 residues. The junction had 10 bases not matched to a gene; V was cut back by 9 bases and J by 4 bases. Germline V gene sequence: CDR1 MNHNS, CDR2 SASEGT. In nucleotides, the CDR3 is TGTGCCAGTGGGACAGGGGGGTTCTGGGGCACTGAAGCTTTCTTT. Amino acids: CASGTGGFWGTEAFF.

The chain links TRBV4-1 to TRBJ2-2; D is unresolved. The CDR3 sequence is 17 residues long. Trimming removed 0 bases at V and 0 bases at J, with 11 bases between. Per germline, CDR1 MGHRA and CDR2 YSYEKL. CDR3 DNA: TGCGCCAGCAGCCAAGAAGCTGGGCCCGCGAACACCGGGGAGCTGTTTTTT. As protein: CASSQEAGPANTGELFF.

This clonotype was counted between two and nine times. J is TRBJ1-6 and V is TRBV12-3 or TRBV12-4; D is possibly TRBD1 (5 bases). The CDR3 runs 14 residues. V gave up 3 bases and J gave up 5 bases, with 8 bases separating them. The CDR3 loop is CASSLGVNNSPLHF. In DNA, the CDR3 is TGTGCCAGCAGTTTGGGGGTTAATAATTCACCCCTCCACTTT.

This clonotype was counted a few times. The chain joins TRBV19 to TRBJ2-5, with D perhaps matching TRBD2 (6 bases). The germline V gene has CDR1 LNHDA and CDR2 SQIVND (reference sequence). This CDR3 has 13 amino acids. V was cut by 5 bases and J by 2 bases, with 9 bases left in between. In DNA, the CDR3 is TGTGCCAGTAGTTCACTAGCTCAAGAGACCCAGTACTTC. Translation: CASSSLAQETQYF.